Included here is one T cell receptor (beta chain) sequence, with context. This clonotype turned up a few times. Its antigen is currently not known. No qualities accompany the bases; no much larger clone lies one base away. This entry is derived from a study of naive and memory T cell subsets (dated by TCRdb to 2017 to 2019). Regarding the study in general: An open-source, UMI-based TCR alpha and beta sequencing pipeline was applied to sorted naive and memory peripheral blood T cell subsets. RNA was DNase-treated and reverse transcribed with TCR constant-region primers, mostly using SuperScript III. The functional CMV T cell responses agreed completely with IgG serology results. Overall results and qualifications from the work: No ground truth was available to validate the repertoire findings for the naive and memory subsets. A power law was followed by TCR abundance, with an exponent that differed between naive and memory subsets but was consistent across the three individuals. In both CD4 and CD8 cells, going from naive through CM, EM and EMRA, the Gini index went up while Shannon and inverse Simpson diversity went down. Single alpha or beta chain sequences, rather than paired alpha/beta receptors, were used to define clonotypes. RNA-based TCR counts may be affected by expression changes linked to T cell activation and differentiation. After error correction, only a single occurrence was seen for over 90% of naive TCR sequences, so much steeper abundance distributions were produced than in memory subsets.

Receptor libraries were prepared by UMI-ligation and nested PCR. To cover both TRBC1 and TRBC2, the beta constant-region primer consisted of an equimolar mix of two oligonucleotides. T4 RNA ligase 1 ligated a single-stranded oligonucleotide carrying the SP2 primer and a 12-nucleotide UMI to the cDNA 3' end. Four rounds of PCR were used to amplify ligated cDNA, with nested alpha and beta constant-region primers being used together with the SP2 primer. The ligation reaction was incubated at 16°C for roughly 19-24 hours. To avoid over-amplification, PCR2 was usually performed as a SYBR Green qPCR and halted once a predetermined threshold was reached. All purifications after the first were performed with Agencourt AMPure XP magnetic beads. Libraries were quantified by Qubit and checked on a TapeStation, with a main peak expected near 650 bp. Pooled libraries were sequenced on an Illumina MiSeq using v2 2x251 paired-end kits, and typically about 0.95-2.3 million reads were obtained per sample. Each sample library was pooled at 4 nM, and about 5-7% PhiX was included to improve cluster recognition. The authors processed their data as follows. FASTQ reads processed by Demultiplexor were assigned V and J genes by Decombinator through tag matching that tolerated a single base-pair mismatch. Collapsinator used UMIs to correct both sequencing errors and frequency errors arising from PCR heterogeneity. CDR3Translator translated TCRs and extracted CDR3s from the conserved cysteine to the FGXG phenylalanine, flagging non-productive sequences. Gini, Shannon entropy and inverse Simpson indices were calculated on repertoires subsampled to equal numbers of UMI-defined TCRs. Power-law fits to clonotype abundance distributions were performed by maximum likelihood within the linear range. On one naive CD8 sample, the pipeline and MIGEC gave similar UMI counts, unique TCR numbers and clonal distributions. Repertoires were searched for about 7,300 CMV-associated CDR3 sequences compiled from VDJdb and a published dataset. The public sequencing data were trimmed at Q25 with fastp and processed into clonotypes with MiXCR by TCRdb, which kept only in-frame beta chains. One record per CDR3 amino acid sequence lists the most common genes and DNA. It is TCRdb's table, rather than the study itself, that gives the V and J calls and clone size. The sample table holds more than 25,000 distinct CDR3 sequences, of which approximately 11% were seen once. Around a sixth of the sample belongs to the ten largest clones.

Relative to germline, V is 5 bases shorter and J is 4 bases shorter, with 9 bases between their ends. The CDR3 sequence holds 12 residues, the cysteine and phenylalanine included. Of all the DNA, just the CDR3 is kept, 36 bases in frame from base 1. CDR1 and CDR2 (SGHTA, FQGNSA) derive from the germline V gene. From the second PCR step on, the TCR alpha and beta chain libraries were amplified in separate reactions. CMV status of each donor was established by measuring IFNgamma production from CD4+ T cells after fresh PBMCs were stimulated overnight with CMV viral lysate. Miltenyi beads were used first to positively select CD4 T cells, and CD8 T cells were then positively selected from the CD4-negative fraction. Cells were stained for CD3, CD4, CD8, CD45RA, CD27 and a live/dead dye and were sorted on a BD Aria II into four subsets based on CD45RA and CD27. For sorting, CD45RA-CD27- cells were defined as effector memory cells, while CD45RA+CD27- cells were defined as EMRA cells. Blood came from three healthy volunteers, each fractionated into CD4 and CD8 T cells and then into four differentiation subsets. About 120 ml of peripheral blood was drawn per donor, and PBMC were isolated by Ficoll-Paque PLUS density-gradient centrifugation. After sorting, cells were lysed in RLT buffer, RNA was extracted using a Qiagen RNeasy kit, and the extracted RNA was stored at -80 degrees C.

The source is a human donor in good health. The V and J segments used are TRBV7-2 and TRBJ2-7; the D gene cannot be resolved reliably. Sequencing was performed on effector memory CD4+ T cells from blood. The cell subset or site label, as the study defines it: effector memory, CD45RA- CD27-. The DNA sequence is as follows: TGTGCCAGCAGCGCACCCGGATACGAGCAGTACTTC. Translated, it gives CASSAPGYEQYF.